The 15 T cell receptor beta chains reported below all come from one sample, sequenced in a study of Ad26.COV2.S vaccination and SARS-CoV-2 variants. Regarding treatment: roughly 18 received Ad26.COV2.S at low or high dose, single or two shots; a few received placebo; per-sample allocation not given. Sampling occurred on day 63 after the first vaccine or placebo injection. TCRdb's table, derived via immunoSEQ multiplex PCR, lists solely in-frame clones and lacks some. Counted here are about 420,000 clones, more than 75% occurring once; the ten biggest clones make up around 3.6%. Sequenced here: peripheral blood, sampled in a trial of Ad26.COV2.S vaccine versus placebo. These receptors were taken from a person between 18 and 59 years old who received the Ad26.COV2.S COVID-19 vaccine or a placebo.

This clone is a singleton in its sample. The V gene is TRBV2, the J gene TRBJ2-7; 10 nucleotides line up with TRBD1. Trimming removed 8 bases from V and 7 bases from J; junction bases left unmatched: 11. This CDR3 comprises 14 residues. Germline CDR1 SNHLY, CDR2 FYNNEI. The chain's CDR3 is CASAPGTGAGEQYF. CDR3 DNA sequence: TGTGCCAGCGCCCCCGGGACAGGGGCGGGAGAGCAGTACTTC.

V usage is TRBV3-1 (or the pseudogene TRBV3-2) and J usage is TRBJ2-5, with a tentative D call TRBD1 (7 bases). Trimming took off 1 base at V and 5 bases at J, with 14 bases between the two ends. There are 15 residues in the CDR3. Germline values: CDR1 LGHDT, CDR2 YNNKEL (reference sequence). CDR3 coding DNA: TGTGCCAGCAGCCAAGCTGTCCAGGGGGGCGAGACCCAGTACTTC. Its protein product is CASSQAVQGGETQYF.

The CDR3, as DNA: TGTGCCAGCAGGGGGGATACGCAGTATTTT. It encodes CASRGDTQYF. This rearrangement joins TRBV2 to TRBJ2-3, with D hard to call. V lost 6 bases to trimming and J lost 6 bases, with 4 bases between them. CDR3 length: 10 amino acids. Germline V gene data show CDR1 as SNHLY and CDR2 as FYNNEI.

The chain is built from TRBV21-1 and TRBJ2-5. TRBV21-1 is tagged as a pseudogene. This CDR3 has 20 residues. The DNA of the CDR3 is TGTGCCAGCAGCAAAGAGAGGGGTCCTGGGCAGAGAAAATCTAAAGAGACCCAGTACTTC. It is translated as CASSKERGPGQRKSKETQYF.

The chain combines TRBV2 with TRBJ2-1; TRBD1 aligns across 8 bases. The ends lost 4 bases at V and 4 bases at J; junction bases unmatched: 6. Germline V gives CDR1 SNHLY, CDR2 FYNNEI. This CDR3 has 15 amino acids. CDR3 amino acids: CASSGFGTGYNEQFF. CDR3 coding DNA: TGTGCCAGCAGTGGATTCGGGACAGGATACAATGAGCAGTTCTTC.

CDR3 sequence (DNA): TGTGCCAGCAGCTCCGACTCCGAGGGACAGACCTACGAGCAGTACTTC. Protein: CASSSDSEGQTYEQYF. The rearrangement links TRBV9 to TRBJ2-7; 7 bases line up with TRBD1. This CDR3 is 16 amino acids long. Losses at the gene ends were 4 bases for V and 2 bases for J; bases not matched to a gene: 12. Germline values: CDR1 SGDLS, CDR2 YYNGEE.

J is TRBJ2-5 and V is TRBV4-1, with unresolved D. Trimming took off 8 bases at V and 4 bases at J, with 17 bases between the two ends. There are 14 residues in the CDR3. Germline CDR1 is MGHRA and CDR2 is YSYEKL. CDR3 nucleotides: TGCGCCAGCGGGCCCGGAACCATAGGAGAGACCCAGTACTTC. Residues: CASGPGTIGETQYF.

The J gene is TRBJ2-5, the V gene TRBV11-2, with 14 nucleotides matching TRBD2. Trimming removed 3 bases from V and 5 bases from J; junction bases left unmatched: 5. The CDR3 length is 16 residues. CDR1 is SGHAT and CDR2 is FQNNGV in the germline V gene. CDR3 nucleotide sequence: TGTGCCAGCAGCTTGACTAGCGGGGGGGCGGAGGAGACCCAGTACTTC. It is translated as CASSLTSGGAEETQYF.

This rearrangement joins TRBV25-1 to TRBJ2-7, with D unresolved. CDR3 length equals 11 residues. Germline CDR1 and CDR2: MGHDK and SYGVNS. The V end lost 0 bases, the J end lost 7 bases, and 4 bases lay between the germline ends. CDR3 residues: CASSEYGEQYF. The CDR3 nucleotides are TGTGCCAGCAGTGAATATGGGGAGCAGTACTTC.

This clone occurred once. The chain uses TRBV6-2 or TRBV6-3 and TRBJ2-1, with a possible D match to TRBD1 (5 bases). Germline CDR1 reads MNHEY; CDR2 reads SVGEGT. The CDR3 has 15 residues. The germline V and J ends were trimmed by 4 bases and 4 bases, with 14 bases remaining between them. CDR3: CASSSDSHVYNEQFF. In nucleotides, the CDR3 is TGTGCCAGCAGTTCCGACAGTCACGTGTACAATGAGCAGTTCTTC.

This clone was detected once. This chain links TRBV30 with TRBJ1-2; maybe TRBD1 (5 bases). CDR3 size: 13 residues. V was clipped by 3 bases and J by 0 bases, with 8 bases between them. Germline lookup yields CDR1 GTSNPN and CDR2 SVGIG (reference sequence). This chain's CDR3 is CAWRAGPNYGYTF. The CDR3 DNA follows: TGTGCCTGGAGGGCGGGACCTAACTATGGCTACACCTTC.

This clone was observed a single time. The CDR3 DNA is TGTGCCAGTGTGGGACAGAGCCCCTACGAGCAGTACTTC. It codes for CASVGQSPYEQYF. The chain carries TRBV28 and TRBJ2-7, with TRBD1 matching 7 bases. The CDR3 is 13 residues long. Germline values: CDR1 MDHEN, CDR2 SYDVKM. V shed 9 bases and J 2 bases; nucleotides not matched to a gene: 7.

V and J are TRBV5-5 and TRBJ2-2; 8 bases are a match to TRBD1. CDR1 and CDR2 (germline): SGHKS, YYEKEE (reference sequence). V was pared by 1 base and J by 1 base, with 3 bases of the junction left unmatched. The CDR3 is made up of 16 amino acids. CDR3: CASSLRDRRNTGELFF. In DNA, the CDR3 is TGTGCCAGCAGCTTGAGGGACAGGAGGAACACCGGGGAGCTGTTTTTT.

The chain recombines TRBV9 with TRBJ2-3; 8 bases fit TRBD2. The CDR3 totals 15 residues. The ends lost 4 bases at V and 3 bases at J; junction bases unmatched: 7. CDR1 SGDLS and CDR2 YYNGEE come from the germline V gene. This chain's CDR3 is CASSPTGGYTDTQYF. The CDR3 coding sequence is TGTGCCAGCAGCCCGACGGGGGGGTATACAGATACGCAGTATTTT.

CDR3 in amino acids: CSVQRDLVGYEQYF. Written as DNA, the CDR3 is TGCAGCGTTCAACGAGACCTAGTGGGGTACGAGCAGTACTTC. The genes are TRBV29-1 and TRBJ2-7; D is ambiguous. The germline V gene encodes CDR1 SQVTM and CDR2 ANQGSEA. This CDR3 has 14 residues. V was trimmed by 5 bases and J by 4 bases, leaving 18 bases between them.